The 7 T cell receptor beta chains reported below all come from one sample, sequenced in a study of cytomegalovirus exposure and HLA in healthy donors. The PCR used 60 Vbeta and 13 Jbeta primers. Assay: immunoSEQ multiplex PCR; the TCRdb copy retains only in-frame clones and omits some. The table shows approximately 72,000 clones, with around 80% occurring only once. The material sequenced was PBMCs. The receptors come from a man aged 18-30 years in good health and CMV-seronegative.

This chain links TRBV2 with TRBJ2-1; 10 positions agree with TRBD1. This CDR3 is 16 amino acids long. CDR1 and CDR2 (germline): SNHLY, FYNNEI. Trimming cost V 7 bases and J 9 bases; bases outside gene matches: 15. The CDR3 DNA reads as TGTGCCAGCACTGGAAGGACAGGGGGTATAAGCGGTGAGCAGTTCTTC. Translating gives CASTGRTGGISGEQFF.

The rearrangement uses TRBV9 and TRBJ2-2; D is unclear. The CDR3 loop spans 13 amino acids. Trimming stripped 6 bases from V and 1 base from J, with 7 bases between. Germline CDR1 is SGDLS and CDR2 is YYNGEE. The CDR3 DNA is TGTGCCAGCACCTCTAAGAACACCGGGGAGCTGTTTTTT. Amino acid sequence: CASTSKNTGELFF. Full variable domain (outside the CDR3, taken from reference TRBV9 and TRBJ2-2): DSGVTQTPKHLITATGQRVTLRCSPRSGDLSVYWYQQSLDQGLQFLIQYYNGEERAKGNILERFSAQQFPDLHSELNLSSLELGDSALYFCASTSKNTGELFFGEGSRLTVL.

The genes are TRBV6-5 and TRBJ2-7, with 7 nucleotides matching TRBD1. This CDR3 has 16 residues. Trimming took 2 bases from V and 5 from J; bases not matched to a gene: 12. Germline assignment: CDR1 MNHEY and CDR2 SVGAGI. CDR3 coding DNA: TGTGCCAGCAGTTACCGTGGCAGGGGGAAGAAAGACGAGCAGTACTTC. It codes for CASSYRGRGKKDEQYF.

The chain uses TRBV4-1 and TRBJ2-3; 7 bases align to TRBD2. The germline V gene encodes CDR1 MGHRA and CDR2 YSYEKL. V trimming: 4 bases; J trimming: 0 bases; junction bases outside the gene matches: 4. There are 15 residues in the CDR3. CDR3 sequence reads: CASSLGLGSTDTQYF. DNA for the CDR3: TGCGCCAGCAGCCTCGGACTAGGTAGCACAGATACGCAGTATTTT.

This clone was seen more than once but under ten times. The chain links TRBV19 to TRBJ2-5; a possible D gene is TRBD2 (5 bases). The CDR3 is 16 amino acids. The germline CDR1 and CDR2 sequences are LNHDA and SQIVND (reference sequence). V was clipped by 5 bases and J by 1 base, with 17 bases between them. The CDR3 sequence is CASSYNTRGSQETQYF. CDR3 DNA: TGTGCCAGTAGTTACAACACGAGAGGGTCCCAAGAGACCCAGTACTTC.

The chain employs TRBV19 and TRBJ1-4, with D possibly matching TRBD1 (5 bases). Germline V gene lookup returns CDR1 LNHDA and CDR2 SQIVND (reference sequence). The CDR3 has 15 amino acids. The V end was cut by 5 bases, the J end by 2 bases, with 12 bases between. The CDR3 sequence is CASSVTAITNEKLFF. CDR3 DNA: TGTGCCAGTAGTGTGACAGCCATTACTAATGAAAAACTGTTTTTT.

The chain recombines TRBV4-3 with TRBJ1-5; D is unresolved. This CDR3 spans 16 amino acids. From germline, CDR1 is LGHNA and CDR2 YSLEER. Trimming pared 0 bases from V and 0 bases from J, leaving 9 bases between. The CDR3 DNA sequence: TGCGCCAGCAGCCAAGATCTTCAGAATAGCAATCAGCCCCAGCATTTT. It is translated as CASSQDLQNSNQPQHF.